These 20 T cell receptor beta chains were sequenced from one sample in a study of beta chain features in type 1 diabetes. Study results and limitations: Type 1 diabetes patients had TCRB CDR3s that were shorter (moderately but significantly so) in all four CD4+ subsets.

These receptors are not linked to any known antigen. The authors reverse transcribed all of the isolated RNA, so sequencing captured expressed TCRB transcripts. Sequenced by immunoSEQ multiplex PCR; TCRdb stores in-frame clones only, minus some. This table holds approximately 100,000 clones, under 30% found once. The specimen sequenced was central memory CD4+ T cells from blood. The receptor set was obtained from a young woman with type 1 diabetes.

For this clone: Because it lacks the conserved phenylalanine or tryptophan at the end, this CDR3 is likely a read error. No DNA is shown, since the ends of the CDR3 on it are uncertain; the CDR3 is the one TCRdb lists. This chain joins TRBV6-6 and TRBJ2-7; the listed D gene, TRBD1, was not tested against the DNA. Germline V gene lookup returns CDR1 MNHNY and CDR2 SVGAGI (reference sequence). The CDR3 length is 13 residues, termini included. The CDR3 is CASTTGPPTSSTY.

This clone was seen only a few times. This chain uses TRBV7-2 with TRBJ2-5; 14 bases align to TRBD2. V gave up 4 bases and J gave up 2 bases; unmatched junction bases: 3. CDR3 size: 16 residues. Germline V lookup: CDR1 SGHTA, CDR2 FQGNSA. CDR3 DNA: TGTGCCAGCAGCTCCGGACTAGCGGGAGGACAAGAGACCCAGTACTTC. Amino acids: CASSSGLAGGQETQYF.

This clone appeared a few times. The V call is TRBV7-9, the J call TRBJ1-5, with D hard to call. This CDR3 is 13 amino acids long. Trimming took off 3 bases at V and 0 bases at J, with 3 bases between the two ends. Germline lookup yields CDR1 SEHNR and CDR2 FQNEAQ (reference sequence). The CDR3 region has the DNA TGTGCCAGCAGCTTCGGTAGCAATCAGCCCCAGCATTTT. Its protein product is CASSFGSNQPQHF.

There are a few counts of this clone. This chain links TRBV11-2 with TRBJ1-2; TRBD1 agrees at 7 bases. Germline-derived CDR1 and CDR2 are SGHAT and FQNNGV. V dropped 10 bases and J dropped 4; count of bases not matched to a gene: 3. The CDR3 totals 11 residues. CDR3 in DNA: TGTGCCACGGGACAGAGCTATGGCTACACCTTC. Translation: CATGQSYGYTF.

The chain couples TRBV10-3 to TRBJ2-1, with TRBD1 as a possible D gene (5 bases). Deletions cut 8 bases from V and 6 bases from J, with 11 bases between. The CDR3 extends over 12 amino acids. Germline assignment: CDR1 ENHRY and CDR2 SYGVKD. CDR3 residues: CAISGPTNEQFF. In DNA, the CDR3 is TGTGCCATCTCAGGGCCCACCAATGAGCAGTTCTTC.

V usage is TRBV27 and J usage is TRBJ2-2; TRBD2 agrees at 10 bases. V dropped 6 bases and J dropped 2; count of bases not matched to a gene: 3. The CDR3 extends over 15 amino acids. Germline V gene lookup returns CDR1 MNHEY and CDR2 SMNVEV (reference sequence). CDR3 loop: CASRPSGSNTGELFF. CDR3 DNA: TGTGCCAGCAGGCCTAGCGGGAGTAACACCGGGGAGCTGTTTTTT.

This clone has only a few counts. The genes are TRBV5-1 and TRBJ1-1; weak D call: TRBD1 (5 bases). The germline gives CDR1 SGHRS, CDR2 YFSETQ. The CDR3 is 15 residues long. V lost 0 bases and J 0 bases, leaving 9 bases between the germline ends. CDR3 in amino acids: CASSLVAGLNTEAFF. DNA of the CDR3: TGCGCCAGCAGCTTGGTAGCAGGGCTGAACACTGAAGCTTTCTTT.

The rearrangement joins TRBV5-6 to TRBJ2-1; 9 bases fit TRBD2. Germline loops: CDR1 SGHDT, CDR2 YYEEEE. This CDR3 has 15 residues. Germline trimming cut 2 bases from V and 12 bases from J; bases unmatched to any gene: 12. The CDR3: CASSFQAGGFSGQFF. In DNA, the CDR3 is TGTGCCAGCAGCTTCCAAGCGGGAGGATTTTCTGGGCAGTTCTTC.

This chain connects TRBV4-1 to TRBJ2-4; unclear D gene. Per germline, CDR1 MGHRA and CDR2 YSYEKL. V lost 2 bases and J lost 0, with 14 bases in between. CDR3 length: 17 amino acids. This CDR3 reads CASSQPTAKLAKNIQYF. CDR3 bases: TGCGCCAGCAGCCAACCTACAGCAAAGCTAGCCAAAAACATTCAGTACTTC.

This clone has just a few counts. The rearrangement links TRBV5-4 to TRBJ1-1, with a weak D call TRBD1 (5 bases). Germline assignment: CDR1 SGHNT and CDR2 YYREEE (reference sequence). The CDR3 is 15 residues long. Deletions cut 4 bases from V and 1 base from J, with 14 bases between. The CDR3 loop reads CASSPGGGGNTEAFF. The CDR3 DNA follows: TGTGCCAGCAGCCCCGGGGGAGGAGGGAACACTGAAGCTTTCTTT. The full variable domain, in which reference TRBV5-4 and TRBJ1-1 provide the parts outside the CDR3, is ETGVTQSPTHLIKTRGQQVTLRCSSQSGHNTVSWYQQALGQGPQFIFQYYREEENGRGNFPPRFSGLQFPNYSSELNVNALELDDSALYLCASSPGGGGNTEAFFGQGTRLTVV.

V is TRBV18 and J is TRBJ2-7; 7 bases match TRBD2. The germline gives CDR1 KGHSH, CDR2 LQKENI. Germline trimming cut 3 bases from V and 3 bases from J; bases unmatched to any gene: 11. CDR3 size: 16 residues. Here the CDR3 reads CASSPYTSVSDYEQYF. The CDR3 DNA sequence: TGTGCCAGCTCACCGTATACTAGCGTTTCTGACTACGAGCAGTACTTC.

The gene calls are TRBV28 and TRBJ1-5; 7 positions match TRBD1. Losses at the gene ends were 3 bases for V and 7 bases for J; bases not matched to a gene: 6. Germline V lookup: CDR1 MDHEN, CDR2 SYDVKM. The CDR3 spans 14 residues. CDR3: CASSFHGTEQPQHF. CDR3 nucleotides: TGTGCCAGCAGTTTCCACGGGACAGAACAGCCCCAGCATTTT.

The chain is built from TRBV5-1 and TRBJ2-2; tentative D call: TRBD1 (7 bases). Germline CDR1 and CDR2: SGHRS and YFSETQ. The V end was cut by 3 bases, the J end by 1 base, with 10 bases between. The CDR3 totals 15 residues. This chain's CDR3 is CASSSGGLNTGELFF. In DNA form, the CDR3 reads TGCGCCAGCAGCTCAGGGGGGTTGAACACCGGGGAGCTGTTTTTT.

This clone was detected only a few times. V gene TRBV19 combines with J gene TRBJ2-4, with 13 bases identical to TRBD2. The CDR3 has 18 residues. Germline V lookup: CDR1 LNHDA, CDR2 SQIVND (reference sequence). The V segment lost 4 bases and the J segment 6 bases; nucleotides outside the gene matches: 12. CDR3 in DNA: TGTGCCAGTAGTACCACATGGGCAACTAGCGGGAGGGGAAACATTCAGTACTTC. It is translated as CASSTTWATSGRGNIQYF. The whole variable domain, remainder taken from reference TRBV19 and TRBJ2-4, is DGGITQSPKYLFRKEGQNVTLSCEQNLNHDAMYWYRQDPGQGLRLIYYSQIVNDFQKGDIAEGYSVSREKKESFPLTVTSAQKNPTAFYLCASSTTWATSGRGNIQYFGAGTRLSVL.

The J gene is TRBJ2-5, the V gene TRBV5-1, with 7 bases matching TRBD1. V lost 4 bases and J lost 5; bases outside the gene matches: 11. Germline loops: CDR1 SGHRS, CDR2 YFSETQ. There are 15 residues in the CDR3. The CDR3 sequence: CASSRGAGGLETQYF. The CDR3 region has the DNA TGCGCCAGCAGCCGAGGGGCAGGGGGATTGGAGACCCAGTACTTC.

In its sample, this clone was seen a few times. The chain is built from TRBV19 and TRBJ2-3; D perhaps matches TRBD1 (5 bases). Between the trimmed V and J ends, which lost 2 bases and 0 bases, there was a span of 15 bases. Germline loops: CDR1 LNHDA, CDR2 SQIVND (reference sequence). CDR3 length: 17 amino acids. The CDR3 reads CASSIRRGVGSTDTQYF. The CDR3 DNA follows: TGTGCCAGTAGTATACGAAGGGGTGTCGGCAGCACAGATACGCAGTATTTT.

This chain connects TRBV2 to TRBJ1-2, with D perhaps matching TRBD1 (5 bases). This CDR3 spans 12 amino acids. Trimming took 6 bases from V and 2 from J, leaving 7 bases between them. Germline CDR1 reads SNHLY; CDR2 reads FYNNEI. CDR3 loop: CASSRQNYGYTF. For the CDR3, the DNA is TGTGCCAGCAGCCGACAGAACTATGGCTACACCTTC.

This clone was counted a few times. V usage is TRBV28 and J usage is TRBJ1-2; tentative D call: TRBD1 (6 bases). The CDR3 extends over 14 amino acids. Trimming removed 3 bases from V and 2 bases from J, with 10 bases in between. The germline V gene encodes CDR1 MDHEN and CDR2 SYDVKM. The CDR3 protein is CASSFPTGNYGYTF. CDR3 DNA: TGTGCCAGCAGTTTCCCGACAGGAAACTATGGCTACACCTTC.

The rearrangement uses TRBV21-1 and TRBJ2-1; the table's D call, TRBD2, has no DNA check behind it. TRBV21-1 is shown as a pseudogene. The CDR3 runs to 19 residues. The chain's CDR3 is CASSKAGTSGPRPYNEQFF. CDR3 in DNA: TGTGCCAGCAGCAAAGCTGGGACTAGCGGGCCCAGACCTTACAATGAGCAGTTCTTC.

This rearrangement joins TRBV2 to TRBJ1-5, with D possibly matching TRBD1 (6 bases). This CDR3 is 12 amino acids long. From germline, CDR1 is SNHLY and CDR2 FYNNEI. Trimming removed 7 bases from V and 3 bases from J, with 7 bases in between. DNA for the CDR3: TGTGCCAGCACAGGGGACAATCAGCCCCAGCATTTT. This gives the protein CASTGDNQPQHF.